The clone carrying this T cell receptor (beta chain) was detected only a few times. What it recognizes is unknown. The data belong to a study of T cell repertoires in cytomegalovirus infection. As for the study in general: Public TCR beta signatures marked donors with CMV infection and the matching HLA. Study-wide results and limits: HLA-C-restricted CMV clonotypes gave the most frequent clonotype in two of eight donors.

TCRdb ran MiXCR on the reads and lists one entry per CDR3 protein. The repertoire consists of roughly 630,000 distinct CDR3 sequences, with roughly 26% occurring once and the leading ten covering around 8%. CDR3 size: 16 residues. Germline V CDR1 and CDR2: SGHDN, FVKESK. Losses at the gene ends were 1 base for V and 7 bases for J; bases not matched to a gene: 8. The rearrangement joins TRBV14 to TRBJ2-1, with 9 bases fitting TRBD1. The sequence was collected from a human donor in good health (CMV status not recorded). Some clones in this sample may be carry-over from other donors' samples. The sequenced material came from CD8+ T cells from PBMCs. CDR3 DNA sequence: TGTGCCAGCAGCCAAGTCCCGGGACAGGGAGATAATGAGCAGTTCTTC. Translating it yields CASSQVPGQGDNEQFF.